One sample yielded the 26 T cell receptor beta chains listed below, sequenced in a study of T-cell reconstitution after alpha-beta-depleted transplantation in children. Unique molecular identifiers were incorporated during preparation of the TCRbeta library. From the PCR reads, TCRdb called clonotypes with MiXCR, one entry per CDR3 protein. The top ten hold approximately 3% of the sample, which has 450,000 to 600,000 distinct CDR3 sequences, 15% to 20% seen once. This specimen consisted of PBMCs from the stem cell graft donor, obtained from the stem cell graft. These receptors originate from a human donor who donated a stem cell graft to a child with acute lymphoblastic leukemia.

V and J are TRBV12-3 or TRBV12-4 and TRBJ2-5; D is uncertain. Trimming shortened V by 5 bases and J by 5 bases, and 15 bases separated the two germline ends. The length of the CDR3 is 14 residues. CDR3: CASSLWVVGETQYF. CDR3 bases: TGTGCCAGCAGTCTGTGGGTGGTTGGGGAGACCCAGTACTTC.

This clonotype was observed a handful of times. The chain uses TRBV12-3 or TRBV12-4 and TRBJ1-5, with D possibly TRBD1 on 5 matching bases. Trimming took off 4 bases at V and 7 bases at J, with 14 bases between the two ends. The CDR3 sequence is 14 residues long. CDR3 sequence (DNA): TGTGCCAGCAGTTACCGGGACCCCGGGCAGCCCCAGCATTTT. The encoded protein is CASSYRDPGQPQHF.

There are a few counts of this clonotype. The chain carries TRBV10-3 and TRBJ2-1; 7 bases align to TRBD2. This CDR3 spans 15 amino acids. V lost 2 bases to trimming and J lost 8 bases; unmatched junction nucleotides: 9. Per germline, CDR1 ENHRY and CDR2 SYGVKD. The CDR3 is CAISEPQGGVYEQFF. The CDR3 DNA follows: TGTGCCATCAGTGAGCCGCAGGGAGGGGTCTATGAGCAGTTCTTC.

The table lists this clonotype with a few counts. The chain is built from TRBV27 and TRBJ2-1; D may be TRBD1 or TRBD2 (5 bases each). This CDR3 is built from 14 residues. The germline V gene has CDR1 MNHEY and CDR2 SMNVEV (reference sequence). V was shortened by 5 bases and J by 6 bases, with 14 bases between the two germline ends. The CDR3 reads CASSPLRDPNEQFF. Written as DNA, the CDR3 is TGTGCCAGCAGTCCCCTAAGGGACCCCAATGAGCAGTTCTTC.

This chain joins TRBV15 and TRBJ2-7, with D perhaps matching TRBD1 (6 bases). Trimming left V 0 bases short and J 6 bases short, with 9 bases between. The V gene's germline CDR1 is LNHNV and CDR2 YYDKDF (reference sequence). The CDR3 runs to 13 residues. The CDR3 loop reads CATSRDRGGEQYF. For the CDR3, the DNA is TGTGCCACCAGCAGAGATCGAGGGGGCGAGCAGTACTTC.

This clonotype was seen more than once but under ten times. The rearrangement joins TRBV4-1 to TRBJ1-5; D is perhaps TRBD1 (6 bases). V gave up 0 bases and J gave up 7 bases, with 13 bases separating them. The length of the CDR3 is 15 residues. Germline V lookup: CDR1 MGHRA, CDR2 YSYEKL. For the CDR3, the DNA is TGCGCCAGCAGCCAAGATTGGCAGGGGAGCCAGCCCCAGCATTTT. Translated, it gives CASSQDWQGSQPQHF.

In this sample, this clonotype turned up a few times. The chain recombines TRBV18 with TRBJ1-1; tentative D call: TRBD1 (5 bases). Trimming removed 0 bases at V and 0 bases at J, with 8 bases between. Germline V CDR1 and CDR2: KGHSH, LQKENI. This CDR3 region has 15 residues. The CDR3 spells CASSPPEGLNTEAFF. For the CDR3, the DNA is TGTGCCAGCTCACCACCGGAGGGGCTGAACACTGAAGCTTTCTTT. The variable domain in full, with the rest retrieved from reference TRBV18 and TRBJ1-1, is NAGVMQNPRHLVRRRGQEARLRCSPMKGHSHVYWYRQLPEEGLKFMVYLQKENIIDESGMPKERFSAEFPKEGPSILRIQQVVRGDSAAYFCASSPPEGLNTEAFFGQGTRLTVV.

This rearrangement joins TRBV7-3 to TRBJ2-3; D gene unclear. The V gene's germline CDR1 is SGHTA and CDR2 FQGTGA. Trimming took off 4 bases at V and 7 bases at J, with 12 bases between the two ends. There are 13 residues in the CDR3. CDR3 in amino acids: CASSSPNSNTQYF. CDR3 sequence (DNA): TGTGCCAGCAGCTCCCCAAACTCGAATACGCAGTATTTT.

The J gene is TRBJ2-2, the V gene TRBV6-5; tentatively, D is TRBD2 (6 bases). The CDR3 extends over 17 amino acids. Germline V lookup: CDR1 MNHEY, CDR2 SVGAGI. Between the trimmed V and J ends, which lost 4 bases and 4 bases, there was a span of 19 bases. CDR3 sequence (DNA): TGTGCCAGCAGTTTATTGTTCGGGGACGGGGGCACCGGGGAGCTGTTTTTT. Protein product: CASSLLFGDGGTGELFF.

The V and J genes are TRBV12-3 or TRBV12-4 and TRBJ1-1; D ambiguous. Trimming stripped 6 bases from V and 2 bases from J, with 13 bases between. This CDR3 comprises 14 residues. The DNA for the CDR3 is TGTGCCAGCAGCCCAGAGATCATAAACACTGAAGCTTTCTTT. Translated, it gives CASSPEIINTEAFF.

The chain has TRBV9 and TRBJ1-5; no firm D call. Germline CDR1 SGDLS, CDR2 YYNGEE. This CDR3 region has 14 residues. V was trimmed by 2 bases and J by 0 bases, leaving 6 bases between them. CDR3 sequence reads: CASSVWDSNQPQHF. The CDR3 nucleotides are TGTGCCAGCAGCGTTTGGGATAGCAATCAGCCCCAGCATTTT.

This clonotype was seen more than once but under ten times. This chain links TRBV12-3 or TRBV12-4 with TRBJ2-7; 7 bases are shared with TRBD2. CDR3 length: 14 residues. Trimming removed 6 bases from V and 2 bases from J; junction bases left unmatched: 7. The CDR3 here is CASRRGAGAYEQYF. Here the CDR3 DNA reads TGTGCCAGCAGGCGAGGGGCGGGAGCCTACGAGCAGTACTTC.

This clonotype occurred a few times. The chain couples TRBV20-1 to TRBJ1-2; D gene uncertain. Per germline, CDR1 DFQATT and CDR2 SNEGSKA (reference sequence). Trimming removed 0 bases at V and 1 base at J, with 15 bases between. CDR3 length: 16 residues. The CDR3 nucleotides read TGCAGTGCTAGAGACGGATTAAGTGGAAGTAACTATGGCTACACCTTC. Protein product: CSARDGLSGSNYGYTF.

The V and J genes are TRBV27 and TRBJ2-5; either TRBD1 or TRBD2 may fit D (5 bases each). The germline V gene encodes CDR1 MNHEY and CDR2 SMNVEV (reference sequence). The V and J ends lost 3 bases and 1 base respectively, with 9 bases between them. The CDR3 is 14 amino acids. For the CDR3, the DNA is TGTGCCAGCAGTTTTGGGGACCTCCAAGAGACCCAGTACTTC. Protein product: CASSFGDLQETQYF.

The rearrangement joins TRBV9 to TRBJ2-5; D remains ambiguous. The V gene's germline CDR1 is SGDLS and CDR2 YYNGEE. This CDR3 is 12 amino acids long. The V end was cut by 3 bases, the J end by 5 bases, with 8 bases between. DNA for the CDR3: TGTGCCAGCAGCGCCCTAGGGGAGACCCAGTACTTC. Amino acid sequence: CASSALGETQYF.

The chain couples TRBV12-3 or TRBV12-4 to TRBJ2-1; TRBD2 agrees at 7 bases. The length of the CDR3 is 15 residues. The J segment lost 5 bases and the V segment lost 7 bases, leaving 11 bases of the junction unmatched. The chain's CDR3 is CASIPAGGRNNEQFF. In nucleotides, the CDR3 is TGTGCCAGCATCCCCGCCGGCGGGAGAAACAATGAGCAGTTCTTC.

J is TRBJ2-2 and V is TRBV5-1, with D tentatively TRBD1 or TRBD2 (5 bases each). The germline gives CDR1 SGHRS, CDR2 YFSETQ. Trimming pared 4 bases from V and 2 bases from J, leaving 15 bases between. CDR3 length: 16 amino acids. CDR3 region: CASSPGTGLNTGELFF. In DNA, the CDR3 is TGCGCCAGCAGCCCGGGGACGGGTCTTAACACCGGGGAGCTGTTTTTT.

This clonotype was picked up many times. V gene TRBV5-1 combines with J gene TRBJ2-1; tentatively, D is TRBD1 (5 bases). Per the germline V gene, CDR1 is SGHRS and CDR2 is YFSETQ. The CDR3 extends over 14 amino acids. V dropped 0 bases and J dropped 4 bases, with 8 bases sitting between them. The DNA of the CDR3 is TGCGCCAGCAGCTTGGGACAGCCGTACAATGAGCAGTTCTTC. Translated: CASSLGQPYNEQFF.

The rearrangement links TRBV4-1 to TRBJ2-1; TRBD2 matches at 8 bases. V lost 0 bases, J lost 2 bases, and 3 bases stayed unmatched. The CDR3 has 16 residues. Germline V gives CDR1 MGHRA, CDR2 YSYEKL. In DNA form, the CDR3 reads TGCGCCAGCAGCCAAGATCACGGGAGGGCCTACAATGAGCAGTTCTTC. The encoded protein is CASSQDHGRAYNEQFF.

The CDR3 DNA sequence: TGTGCCAGCAAGGCAGGGTTCACAGATACGCAGTATTTT. This gives the protein CASKAGFTDTQYF. This rearrangement joins TRBV7-9 to TRBJ2-3, with D maybe TRBD1 (5 bases). Germline CDR1 is SEHNR and CDR2 is FQNEAQ (reference sequence). The V and J ends lost 7 bases and 2 bases respectively, with 10 bases between them. The CDR3 runs 13 residues.

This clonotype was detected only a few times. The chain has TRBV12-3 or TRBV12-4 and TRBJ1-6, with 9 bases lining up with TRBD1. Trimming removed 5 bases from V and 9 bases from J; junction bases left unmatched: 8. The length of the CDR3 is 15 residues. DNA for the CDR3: TGTGCCAGCAGTCCACAGGGGGCAGAAGGTTCACCCCTCCACTTT. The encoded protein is CASSPQGAEGSPLHF.

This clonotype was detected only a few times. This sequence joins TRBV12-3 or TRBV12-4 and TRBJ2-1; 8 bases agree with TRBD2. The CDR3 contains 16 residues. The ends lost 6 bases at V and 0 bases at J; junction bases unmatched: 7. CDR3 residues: CASSVLADSSYNEQFF. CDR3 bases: TGTGCCAGCAGCGTACTAGCGGACAGCTCCTACAATGAGCAGTTCTTC.

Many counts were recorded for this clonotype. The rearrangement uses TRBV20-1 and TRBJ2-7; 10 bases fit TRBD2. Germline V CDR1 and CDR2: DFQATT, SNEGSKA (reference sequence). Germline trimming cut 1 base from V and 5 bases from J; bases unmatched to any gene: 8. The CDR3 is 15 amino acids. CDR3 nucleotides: TGCAGTGCTAGAGGCTTTCAGCGGGAGGGAGACGAGCAGTACTTC. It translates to CSARGFQREGDEQYF.

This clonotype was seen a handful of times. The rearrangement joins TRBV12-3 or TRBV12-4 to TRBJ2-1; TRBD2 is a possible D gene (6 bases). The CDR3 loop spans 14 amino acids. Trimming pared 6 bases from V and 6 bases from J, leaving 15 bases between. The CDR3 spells CASRPTGTLNEQFF. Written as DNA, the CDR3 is TGTGCCAGCAGACCGACCGGGACTCTCAATGAGCAGTTCTTC.

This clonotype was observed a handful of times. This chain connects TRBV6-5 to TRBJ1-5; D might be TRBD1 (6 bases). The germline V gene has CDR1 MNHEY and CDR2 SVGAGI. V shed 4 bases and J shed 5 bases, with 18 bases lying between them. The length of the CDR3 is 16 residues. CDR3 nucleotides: TGTGCCAGCAGTTCAACTCCTCCCGGGGGGCATCAGCCCCAGCATTTT. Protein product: CASSSTPPGGHQPQHF.

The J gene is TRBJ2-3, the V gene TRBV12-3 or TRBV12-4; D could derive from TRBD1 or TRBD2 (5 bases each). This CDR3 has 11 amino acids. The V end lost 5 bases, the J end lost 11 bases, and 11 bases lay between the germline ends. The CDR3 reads CASSAGTKQYF. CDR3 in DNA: TGTGCCAGCAGTGCCGGGACCAAGCAGTATTTT.